This T cell receptor beta chain appears in the sequencing data of a study of human T cells and chemical hapten exposure. Whole-study context: Across samples, TCR yields varied, mostly owing to small differences in pooled library volumes.

From germline, CDR1 is SGHDT and CDR2 YYEEEE. The length of the CDR3 is 16 residues. Trimming removed 2 bases from V and 4 bases from J, with 16 bases in between. Time point given: healthy volunteer bleed at 2 weeks. Total RNA extraction was carried out from unfractionated whole blood. TCRdb used MiXCR to reprocess the RACE reads, holding one entry per CDR3 protein. This repertoire shows roughly 100,000 distinct CDR3 sequences, about 8.8% found once; its top ten account for around 3%. The TCR comes from a female donor in good health. Some clones in this sample may be carry-over from other donors' samples. Material: whole blood. This chain connects TRBV5-6 to TRBJ1-5, with D possibly matching TRBD1 (5 bases). The CDR3 is CASSFRDAWKNQPQHF. The DNA of the CDR3 is TGTGCCAGCAGCTTCCGGGACGCCTGGAAGAATCAGCCCCAGCATTTT.